These 18 T cell receptor beta chains share one sample of origin, sequenced in a study of CD8 T cells in ankylosing spondylitis. TCRdb re-derived calls from the 5' RACE reads in MiXCR, one entry per CDR3 protein. This table has 200,000 to 300,000 distinct CDR3 sequences, roughly a third appearing once. Sequencing was done on a sample of blood, either unsorted or a sorted T cell fraction (not recorded which). Receptors originate from a male donor with ankylosing spondylitis or in good health (not recorded which).

This sequence joins TRBV5-5 and TRBJ2-5; 8 nucleotides align to TRBD2. The CDR3 is 15 residues long. V dropped 1 base and J dropped 7; count of bases not matched to a gene: 9. Germline V CDR1 and CDR2: SGHKS, YYEKEE (reference sequence). The CDR3 sequence: CASSLLGGGSGTQYF. CDR3 DNA: TGTGCCAGCAGCTTGTTAGGCGGGGGGTCAGGGACCCAGTACTTC.

The gene calls are TRBV10-2 and TRBJ2-3; 9 bases map to TRBD1. Germline V lookup: CDR1 WSHSY, CDR2 SAAADI. This CDR3 region has 20 residues. Losses at the gene ends were 2 bases for V and 0 bases for J; bases not matched to a gene: 15. The CDR3 reads CASSEVFAPTGTGSTDTQYF. DNA of the CDR3: TGCGCCAGCAGTGAGGTCTTTGCCCCTACCGGGACAGGGAGCACAGATACGCAGTATTTT.

This clonotype was detected only a few times. The genes are TRBV29-1 and TRBJ1-4; D is uncertain. Trimming took 4 bases from V and 2 from J, leaving 11 bases between them. The CDR3 runs to 14 residues. CDR1 is SQVTM and CDR2 is ANQGSEA in the germline V gene. This CDR3 reads CSVGTDGTNEKLFF. The CDR3 DNA follows: TGCAGCGTTGGTACAGATGGGACTAATGAAAAACTGTTTTTT.

The chain links TRBV6-1 to TRBJ2-1; 12 bases match TRBD1. The germline gives CDR1 MNHNS, CDR2 SASEGT. This CDR3 region has 15 residues. V gave up 6 bases and J gave up 5 bases; unmatched junction bases: 5. CDR3 region: CASRGQGASDNEQFF. CDR3 sequence (DNA): TGTGCCAGCAGGGGACAGGGGGCTTCTGACAATGAGCAGTTCTTC.

The J gene is TRBJ2-1, the V gene TRBV6-4; D is tentatively TRBD1 or TRBD2 (5 bases each). Germline V lookup: CDR1 MRHNA, CDR2 SNTAGT. V was shortened by 2 bases and J by 4 bases, with 18 bases between the two germline ends. The CDR3 consists of 17 residues. The DNA for the CDR3 is TGTGCCAGCAGTGACCCGTGGGACCCCTCCGTTTACAATGAGCAGTTCTTC. Protein product: CASSDPWDPSVYNEQFF.

The chain recombines TRBV29-1 with TRBJ2-2; D may match TRBD1 or TRBD2 (5 bases each). The CDR3 extends over 13 amino acids. In germline, CDR1 is SQVTM, CDR2 ANQGSEA. Between the trimmed V and J ends, which lost 8 bases and 0 bases, there was a span of 10 bases. The chain's CDR3 is CSFTGPNTGELFF. CDR3 coding DNA: TGCAGCTTTACGGGACCGAACACCGGGGAGCTGTTTTTT.

The chain joins TRBV20-1 to TRBJ1-2, with unresolved D. V lost 1 base and J lost 5, with 14 bases in between. From germline, CDR1 is DFQATT and CDR2 SNEGSKA (reference sequence). The CDR3 runs 14 residues. The CDR3 region has the DNA TGCAGTGCTAGAGTGGAGGGAATTGGGTATGGCTACACCTTC. This codes for CSARVEGIGYGYTF.

This clonotype was seen many times. The V gene is TRBV7-9, the J gene TRBJ2-3; D gene ambiguous. CDR1 SEHNR and CDR2 FQNEAQ come from the germline V gene (reference sequence). Trimming cost V 5 bases and J 4 bases, with 7 bases left between them. This CDR3 is built from 12 residues. The CDR3 spells CASSPGADTQYF. The CDR3 DNA follows: TGTGCCAGCAGCCCCGGCGCAGATACGCAGTATTTT.

This chain links TRBV20-1 with TRBJ2-5; 11 bases match TRBD2. The CDR3 consists of 15 residues. Germline V gene data show CDR1 as DFQATT and CDR2 as SNEGSKA (reference sequence). With 5 bases clipped from V and 2 bases from J, the junction kept 7 bases outside the gene matches. The CDR3 DNA reads TGCAGTGCTGGGAGACTAGCGGGGATACAAGAGACCCAGTACTTC. This sequence encodes CSAGRLAGIQETQYF.

This clonotype showed up just a few times. The CDR3 here is CASSPGDGTQYF. The CDR3 DNA reads as TGTGCCAGCAGCCCCGGGGACGGTACGCAGTATTTT. This sequence joins TRBV7-9 and TRBJ2-3; possibly TRBD1 or TRBD2 for D (5 bases each). The CDR3 is 12 residues long. The germline gives CDR1 SEHNR, CDR2 FQNEAQ (reference sequence). Trimming left V 5 bases short and J 8 bases short, with 11 bases between.

Only a few counts were recorded for this clonotype. The V gene is TRBV10-2, the J gene TRBJ2-2, with D tentatively TRBD1 or TRBD2 (5 bases each). The CDR3 consists of 16 residues. Germline V gene data show CDR1 as WSHSY and CDR2 as SAAADI. The germline V and J ends were trimmed by 2 bases and 2 bases, with 12 bases remaining between them. The CDR3 is CASSEGPGPNTGELFF. CDR3 bases: TGCGCCAGCAGTGAGGGACCGGGACCCAACACCGGGGAGCTGTTTTTT.

The CDR3 DNA reads TGTGCCAGCAGTTACAAGGGTGAGCAGTTCTTC. It encodes CASSYKGEQFF. The chain combines TRBV12-3 or TRBV12-4 with TRBJ2-1; D is unclear. Trimming stripped 4 bases from V and 9 bases from J, with 7 bases between. This CDR3 spans 11 amino acids.

This clonotype appeared many times. The gene calls are TRBV29-1 and TRBJ2-3, with a weak D call TRBD2 (5 bases). Germline values: CDR1 SQVTM, CDR2 ANQGSEA. V lost 3 bases, J lost 3 bases, and 10 bases lay in between. The CDR3 runs 13 residues. CDR3 sequence reads: CSVDVGSTDTQYF. The DNA for the CDR3 is TGCAGCGTTGATGTAGGGAGTACAGATACGCAGTATTTT.

This clonotype was detected a few times. The rearrangement joins TRBV5-1 to TRBJ1-6; TRBD1 aligns across 12 bases. With 5 bases clipped from V and 7 bases from J, the junction kept 4 bases outside the gene matches. CDR3 size: 15 residues. From germline, CDR1 is SGHRS and CDR2 YFSETQ. The CDR3 coding sequence is TGCGCCAGCAGGGGACAGGGGGCACGGAATTCACCCCTCCACTTT. This sequence encodes CASRGQGARNSPLHF. The full variable domain, rest sourced from reference TRBV5-1 and TRBJ1-6, is KAGVTQTPRYLIKTRGQQVTLSCSPISGHRSVSWYQQTPGQGLQFLFEYFSETQRNKGNFPGRFSGRQFSNSRSEMNVSTLELGDSALYLCASRGQGARNSPLHFGNGTRLTVT.

The CDR3 DNA reads TGCAGCGTTGAAGTGGTGACAGGGAACAATGAGCAGTTCTTC. It yields the protein CSVEVVTGNNEQFF. The J gene is TRBJ2-1, the V gene TRBV29-1; 7 bases are shared with TRBD1. The CDR3 has 14 amino acids. Trimming removed 1 base from V and 5 bases from J; junction bases left unmatched: 5. Germline V gene sequence: CDR1 SQVTM, CDR2 ANQGSEA.

This clonotype was detected only a few times. The chain couples TRBV29-1 to TRBJ2-3; D is unclear. Germline CDR1 and CDR2: SQVTM and ANQGSEA. The length of the CDR3 is 13 residues. Trimming removed 3 bases from V and 2 bases from J, with 9 bases in between. The CDR3 loop reads CSVEGTATDTQYF. The CDR3 DNA is TGCAGCGTTGAGGGTACAGCCACAGATACGCAGTATTTT.

The J gene is TRBJ2-3, the V gene TRBV20-1; 12 nucleotides align to TRBD1. V lost 6 bases and J lost 6; bases outside the gene matches: 10. Germline V lookup: CDR1 DFQATT, CDR2 SNEGSKA (reference sequence). The CDR3 has 15 residues. CDR3 protein: CSAHPGQGARDTQYF. Written as DNA, the CDR3 is TGCAGTGCCCACCCGGGACAGGGGGCGCGGGATACGCAGTATTTT.

This clonotype was detected only a few times. This chain links TRBV5-6 with TRBJ2-3; 7 bases line up with TRBD1. The length of the CDR3 is 15 residues. Per germline, CDR1 SGHDT and CDR2 YYEEEE. The trim removed 6 bases at V and 4 bases at J, leaving 11 bases unmatched. This CDR3 is CASTLQGDIPDTQYF. CDR3 bases: TGTGCCAGCACCCTCCAGGGGGATATTCCAGATACGCAGTATTTT.